Each of the 28 T cell receptor beta chains below was sequenced from the same sample in a study of lymphopenia after photon versus proton radiotherapy. Assay used: immunoSEQ multiplex PCR; TCRdb lists only in-frame clones, some missing. The profile covers approximately 15,000 clones, with 82% appearing a single time and approximately 27% taken by the ten largest. Here the sequenced sample was peripheral blood, taken from a patient treated with photon-based radiotherapy. The receptors here all came from a man aged 50 to 59 with gastric cancer.

This chain connects TRBV7-8 to TRBJ1-2; weak D call: TRBD1 (6 bases). Germline V gene data show CDR1 as SGHVS and CDR2 as FQNEAQ. V was pared by 1 base and J by 3 bases, with 12 bases between. The CDR3 totals 15 residues. CDR3 DNA sequence: TGTGCCAGCAGCTTAGGTCACAGGGACTACTATGGCTACACCTTC. This gives the protein CASSLGHRDYYGYTF.

The rearrangement joins TRBV7-3 to TRBJ2-1; 9 bases are a match to TRBD1. The CDR3 covers 16 residues. CDR1 and CDR2 (germline): SGHTA, FQGTGA. The ends lost 1 base at V and 3 bases at J; junction bases unmatched: 4. CDR3 region: CASSLMLTGGYNEQFF. The CDR3 DNA is TGTGCCAGCAGCTTAATGCTGACAGGGGGCTACAATGAGCAGTTCTTC.

The V call is TRBV9, the J call TRBJ1-2; 7 bases align to TRBD1. J lost 2 bases, V lost 7 bases, and 2 bases had no gene match. CDR3 size: 12 residues. Germline V gene sequence: CDR1 SGDLS, CDR2 YYNGEE. CDR3 sequence: CASGGQNYGYTF. The DNA of the CDR3 is TGTGCCAGCGGGGGACAGAACTATGGCTACACCTTC.

The gene calls are TRBV5-1 and TRBJ2-7; D call uncertain. V lost 3 bases and J 4 bases, leaving 8 bases between the germline ends. CDR3 length: 12 amino acids. Germline V CDR1 and CDR2: SGHRS, YFSETQ. In nucleotides, the CDR3 is TGCGCCAGCAGCTCTCAAGGTTACGAGCAGTACGTC. The encoded protein is CASSSQGYEQYV.

This rearrangement joins TRBV15 to TRBJ2-5; D is perhaps TRBD1 (5 bases). CDR3 length: 12 amino acids. Trimming took off 6 bases at V and 5 bases at J, with 10 bases between the two ends. CDR1 and CDR2 (germline): LNHNV, YYDKDF (reference sequence). The CDR3 region has the DNA TGTGCCACCAGAACAGGTTGGGAGACCCAGTACTTC. This gives the protein CATRTGWETQYF.

The rearrangement uses TRBV30 and TRBJ1-4; D is undetermined. CDR1 GTSNPN and CDR2 SVGIG come from the germline V gene (reference sequence). CDR3 length equals 15 residues. Between the trimmed V and J ends, which lost 0 bases and 0 bases, there was a span of 8 bases. DNA of the CDR3: TGTGCCTGGAGTGTATCCCAGGCAACTAATGAAAAACTGTTTTTT. The encoded protein is CAWSVSQATNEKLFF.

V and J are TRBV10-1 and TRBJ1-4, with a possible D match to TRBD1 (5 bases). CDR3 size: 13 residues. CDR1 and CDR2 (germline): WNHNN, SYGVQD (reference sequence). V lost 10 bases and J lost 3, with 12 bases in between. CDR3 sequence reads: CATRRTPNEKLFF. The CDR3 coding sequence is TGCGCCACCCGGCGGACACCTAATGAAAAACTGTTTTTT.

This clone occurred a few times. V is TRBV6-6 and J is TRBJ2-3; TRBD2 matches at 7 bases. The CDR3 is 14 residues long. V lost 8 bases, J lost 3 bases, and 8 bases stayed unmatched. CDR1 and CDR2 from the germline V gene are MNHNY and SVGAGI (reference sequence). The CDR3 region is CASRSASGTDTQYF. CDR3 nucleotides: TGTGCCAGCCGGAGCGCTAGCGGAACAGATACGCAGTATTTT.

The gene calls are TRBV4-3 and TRBJ1-4; D is undetermined. Trimming shortened V by 0 bases and J by 3 bases, and 11 bases separated the two germline ends. CDR3 length equals 16 residues. Looked up from germline, CDR1 is LGHNA and CDR2 is YSLEER. In nucleotides, the CDR3 is TGCGCCAGCAGCCAAGAGTTAGGGTTTTCTAATGAAAAACTGTTTTTT. Its translation is CASSQELGFSNEKLFF.

The V gene is TRBV6-1, the J gene TRBJ1-2; D gene unclear. V was cut by 1 base and J by 2 bases, with 8 bases left in between. Per the germline V gene, CDR1 is MNHNS and CDR2 is SASEGT. The CDR3 spans 14 residues. CDR3 loop: CASSEGRRNYGYTF. The CDR3 DNA is TGTGCCAGCAGTGAAGGTCGGCGAAACTATGGCTACACCTTC.

This rearrangement joins TRBV18 to TRBJ1-2; TRBD1 matches 7 bases. The length of the CDR3 is 15 residues. V lost 2 bases to trimming and J lost 5 bases; unmatched junction nucleotides: 8. Germline loops: CDR1 KGHSH, CDR2 LQKENI. This CDR3 reads CASSPRGQNPYGYTF. The DNA for the CDR3 is TGTGCCAGCTCACCAAGGGGGCAAAACCCTTATGGCTACACCTTC. The full variable domain, rest sourced from reference TRBV18 and TRBJ1-2, is NAGVMQNPRHLVRRRGQEARLRCSPMKGHSHVYWYRQLPEEGLKFMVYLQKENIIDESGMPKERFSAEFPKEGPSILRIQQVVRGDSAAYFCASSPRGQNPYGYTFGSGTRLTVV.

The rearrangement links TRBV6-5 to TRBJ2-2; D remains unclear. Germline CDR1 is MNHEY and CDR2 is SVGAGI. This CDR3 has 13 amino acids. Trimming cost V 1 base and J 2 bases, with 2 bases left between them. The DNA for the CDR3 is TGTGCCAGCAGTTACTACAACACCGGGGAGCTGTTTTTT. Translated: CASSYYNTGELFF.

The CDR3 DNA reads TGTGCCAGTAGTATCCAAGTCCGCCGAATCGAAGCTTTCTTT. Translated: CASSIQVRRIEAFF. The gene calls are TRBV19 and TRBJ1-1; unclear D gene. V was shortened by 3 bases and J by 8 bases, with 16 bases between the two germline ends. This CDR3 is 14 amino acids long. CDR1 and CDR2 (germline): LNHDA, SQIVND (reference sequence).

The rearrangement links TRBV6-1 to TRBJ1-3; the D gene is possibly TRBD1 (5 bases). This CDR3 region has 14 residues. Trimming took off 5 bases at V and 4 bases at J, with 12 bases between the two ends. Germline loops: CDR1 MNHNS, CDR2 SASEGT. The CDR3 DNA is TGTGCCAGCAGTATTCAACGGGGGGGAAACACCATATATTTT. This sequence encodes CASSIQRGGNTIYF.

This chain links TRBV27 with TRBJ1-2; 10 positions match TRBD1. The germline V gene has CDR1 MNHEY and CDR2 SMNVEV (reference sequence). This CDR3 comprises 15 residues. V was pared by 7 bases and J by 8 bases, with 13 bases of the junction left unmatched. The CDR3 protein is CASTDLGQGSKGYTF. The CDR3 DNA is TGTGCCAGCACGGATTTGGGACAGGGGTCTAAGGGCTACACCTTC.

This CDR3 reads CASSIGPGQKNNSPLHF. The CDR3 region has the DNA TGTGCCAGTAGTATAGGCCCCGGACAGAAGAATAATTCACCCCTCCACTTT. V and J are TRBV19 and TRBJ1-6, with D maybe TRBD1 (6 bases). This CDR3 region has 17 residues. The V gene lost 1 base and the J gene lost 5 bases, with 15 bases spanning the gap. Looked up from germline, CDR1 is LNHDA and CDR2 is SQIVND (reference sequence).

The chain recombines TRBV10-3 with TRBJ2-2, with D possibly TRBD2 on 5 matching bases. CDR3 length: 13 residues. Per germline, CDR1 ENHRY and CDR2 SYGVKD. The germline V and J ends were trimmed by 7 bases and 7 bases, with 13 bases remaining between them. The CDR3 sequence: CAIMETGNGELFF. The CDR3 DNA follows: TGTGCCATCATGGAGACGGGAAACGGGGAGCTGTTTTTT.

The V and J genes are TRBV7-8 and TRBJ1-2, with D hard to call. Germline CDR1 is SGHVS and CDR2 is FQNEAQ. The CDR3 covers 14 residues. The germline V and J ends were trimmed by 2 bases and 4 bases, with 11 bases remaining between them. In DNA, the CDR3 is TGTGCCAGCAGCTTAAGGATTGGGTCCTATGGCTACACCTTC. It encodes CASSLRIGSYGYTF.

V usage is TRBV5-6 and J usage is TRBJ2-3, with 10 bases fitting TRBD2. This CDR3 region has 15 residues. V lost 1 base to trimming and J lost 4 bases; unmatched junction nucleotides: 3. Germline CDR1 SGHDT, CDR2 YYEEEE. CDR3 amino acids: CASSLSGGAPDTQYF. The CDR3 DNA reads as TGTGCCAGCAGCTTGAGCGGGGGGGCCCCAGATACGCAGTATTTT.

This clone was detected a few times. The rearrangement links TRBV2 to TRBJ1-2; D remains unclear. With 4 bases removed from V and 8 bases from J, the gap between germline ends came to 14 bases. Germline assignment: CDR1 SNHLY and CDR2 FYNNEI. The CDR3 spans 13 residues. CDR3: CASSGQGIKGYTF. In nucleotides, the CDR3 is TGTGCCAGCAGTGGGCAAGGGATTAAAGGCTACACCTTC.

V usage is TRBV28 and J usage is TRBJ1-5, with 8 bases lining up with TRBD1. CDR1 and CDR2 (germline): MDHEN, SYDVKM. V lost 4 bases, J lost 8 bases, and 13 bases stayed unmatched. The CDR3 runs to 16 residues. In nucleotides, the CDR3 is TGTGCCAGCAGTTCCGGACAGGGCTTTACTATCGAGCCCCAGCATTTT. Protein: CASSSGQGFTIEPQHF.

V and J are TRBV6-5 and TRBJ2-2; TRBD2 agrees at 8 bases. J was trimmed by 4 bases and V by 2 bases; bases with no gene match: 3. This CDR3 comprises 15 residues. The germline gives CDR1 MNHEY, CDR2 SVGAGI. CDR3 protein: CASSYRSGGTGELFF. The CDR3 nucleotides are TGTGCCAGCAGTTACAGAAGCGGGGGCACCGGGGAGCTGTTTTTT.

The chain carries TRBV10-3 and TRBJ2-5; possible D gene TRBD1, 5 bases. In germline, CDR1 is ENHRY, CDR2 SYGVKD. The CDR3 is made up of 13 amino acids. With 4 bases removed from V and 2 bases from J, the gap between germline ends came to 8 bases. CDR3 coding DNA: TGTGCCATCAGTGGACAGACTCAAGAGACCCAGTACTTC. It specifies CAISGQTQETQYF.

The chain joins TRBV6-5 to TRBJ1-5; 7 bases line up with TRBD1. The V segment lost 8 bases and the J segment 1 base; nucleotides outside the gene matches: 8. Germline CDR1 is MNHEY and CDR2 is SVGAGI. This CDR3 is built from 15 residues. The CDR3, as DNA: TGTGCCAGCTCCCGGGACAGCCTGAGCAATCAGCCCCAGCATTTT. Encoded protein: CASSRDSLSNQPQHF.

V gene TRBV4-3 combines with J gene TRBJ2-2; D is tentatively TRBD1 or TRBD2 (5 bases each). The CDR3 spans 16 residues. The V end lost 0 bases, the J end lost 4 bases, and 12 bases lay between the germline ends. Germline CDR1 LGHNA, CDR2 YSLEER. This chain's CDR3 is CASSQDRAGTTGELFF. In DNA, the CDR3 is TGCGCCAGCAGCCAAGATCGCGCAGGGACCACCGGGGAGCTGTTTTTT.

The chain uses TRBV20-1 and TRBJ1-1; D ambiguous. This CDR3 has 11 residues. V dropped 5 bases and J dropped 3 bases, with 7 bases sitting between them. The germline gives CDR1 DFQATT, CDR2 SNEGSKA (reference sequence). The DNA for the CDR3 is TGCAGTGCTCACAGAGACACTGAAGCTTTCTTT. Translating gives CSAHRDTEAFF.

The chain uses TRBV19 and TRBJ2-2; TRBD2 might be the D (5 bases). The CDR3 has 14 amino acids. The germline CDR1 and CDR2 sequences are LNHDA and SQIVND (reference sequence). Trimming took off 10 bases at V and 2 bases at J, with 14 bases between the two ends. CDR3 amino acids: CATSGDHNTGELFF. The CDR3 DNA sequence: TGTGCCACCTCCGGGGATCATAACACCGGGGAGCTGTTTTTT. The full variable domain, with the rest looked up from reference TRBV19 and TRBJ2-2, is DGGITQSPKYLFRKEGQNVTLSCEQNLNHDAMYWYRQDPGQGLRLIYYSQIVNDFQKGDIAEGYSVSREKKESFPLTVTSAQKNPTAFYLCATSGDHNTGELFFGEGSRLTVL.

This clone has a handful of counts. The chain combines TRBV5-1 with TRBJ1-1; no clear D gene. V lost 4 bases, J lost 3 bases, and 10 bases lay in between. The germline CDR1 and CDR2 sequences are SGHRS and YFSETQ. The length of the CDR3 is 13 residues. The CDR3 is CASSPSGYTEAFF. The CDR3 nucleotides are TGCGCCAGCAGCCCCTCGGGGTACACTGAAGCTTTCTTT.